This is a list of T cell receptor beta chains from one sample in a study of human T cells and chemical hapten exposure. MiXCR, applied by TCRdb to the 5' RACE reads, yields one record per CDR3 protein. The table shows about 140,000 distinct CDR3 sequences, with roughly 4.1% occurring only once. These receptors all stem from a female donor in good health. CDR3s include the opening cysteine and the closing phenylalanine or tryptophan. Fields, in order: clone size, J gene, V gene, D gene, CDR3 protein, CDR3 DNA. A D gene is named only where the DNA matches it firmly. Some rows have no size entry. The others give once, few or many, or a class for an expanded clone.

>many|TRBJ1-3|TRBV5-6|NA
CASRFRAGNTIYF
TGTGCCAGCAGATTCAGGGCGGGAAACACCATATATTTT
>many|TRBJ1-2|TRBV7-2|TRBD1
CASSPREMDRVDGYTF
TGTGCCAGCAGCCCCCGTGAGATGGACAGGGTGGATGGCTACACCTTC
>many|TRBJ2-7|TRBV28|NA
CATEIEGRDEQYF
TGTGCCACGGAAATCGAGGGGCGGGACGAGCAGTACTTC
>many|TRBJ1-2|TRBV7-2|NA
CASSLAYTTDRQRDGYTF
TGTGCCAGCAGCTTAGCCTATACAACCGACAGGCAGAGGGATGGCTACACCTTC
>many|TRBJ1-1|TRBV29-1|NA
CSVGQHPKFMNTEAFF
TGCAGCGTTGGACAGCACCCAAAGTTTATGAACACTGAAGCTTTCTTT
>many|TRBJ1-5|TRBV7-9|NA
CASSPRGSEDQPQHF
TGTGCCAGCAGCCCCCGGGGCAGTGAGGATCAGCCCCAGCATTTT
>few|TRBJ2-3|TRBV12-3/TRBV12-4|NA
CASRPSRGAHFGSDTQYF
TGTGCCAGCAGGCCCTCCCGGGGGGCCCATTTTGGCTCAGATACGCAGTATTTT
>few|TRBJ1-4|TRBV5-1|NA
CASSLGYGEIRAGKLFF
TGCGCCAGCAGCTTGGGGTATGGAGAGATCAGGGCTGGAAAACTGTTTTTT
>NA|TRBJ1-2|TRBV27|TRBD1
CASSLVGTGGAYDYGYTF
TGTGCCAGCAGTTTAGTGGGGACAGGGGGCGCATATGACTATGGCTACACCTTC
>many|TRBJ1-4|TRBV18|NA
CASSPVNGEKLFF
TGTGCCAGCTCACCGGTGAACGGAGAAAAACTGTTTTTT
>many|TRBJ2-2|TRBV19|NA
CASTSGQGGSLNTGELFF
NA
>many|TRBJ1-1|TRBV24-1|NA
CATSGAGSSNTEAFF
TGTGCCACCAGCGGAGCGGGCAGTTCGAACACTGAAGCTTTCTTT
>many|TRBJ1-6|TRBV12-3/TRBV12-4|NA
CASRDQPHSPLHF
TGTGCCAGCAGGGACCAACCCCATTCACCCCTCCACTTT
>many|TRBJ1-1|TRBV4-2|TRBD1
CASSQMDRDNTEAFF
TGTGCCAGCAGCCAGATGGACAGGGACAACACTGAAGCTTTCTTT
>many|TRBJ1-1|TRBV5-5|NA
CASSFGTRTSAFF
TGTGCCAGCAGCTTCGGGACAAGGACTTCGGCTTTCTTT
>many|TRBJ2-7|TRBV11-3|TRBD1
CASSLGPPTGGYEQYF
TGTGCCAGCAGCTTAGGGCCCCCGACAGGGGGCTACGAGCAGTACTTC
>many|TRBJ1-4|TRBV5-1|NA
CASSSSTTRNEKLFF
TGCGCCAGCAGCTCTTCGACAACCAGGAATGAAAAACTGTTTTTT
>few|TRBJ2-7|TRBV7-2|TRBD2
CASSPLRGDGEQYF
TGTGCCAGCAGCCCACTTCGGGGGGATGGCGAGCAGTACTTC
>many|TRBJ2-2|TRBV7-9|NA
CASSPNTGELFF
TGTGCCAGCAGCCCGAACACCGGGGAGCTGTTTTTT
>NA|TRBJ2-3|TRBV6-6|NA
CASSYGDKHDGSDTQYF
TGTGCCAGCAGTTACGGCGACAAGCACGACGGGTCAGATACGCAGTATTTT
>many|TRBJ2-2|TRBV6-5|TRBD1
CASSTGGRTGELFF
TGTGCCAGCAGTACAGGGGGCCGGACCGGGGAGCTGTTTTTT
>NA|TRBJ1-1|TRBV5-6|NA
CASSPAGAGKNTEAFF
TGTGCCAGCAGCCCCGCGGGGGCAGGGAAGAACACTGAAGCTTTCTTT
>NA|TRBJ1-1|TRBV29-1|TRBD1
CSVRSGTGGTRAAFF
TGCAGCGTTCGTTCCGGGACAGGGGGTACCAGGGCAGCTTTCTTT
>many|TRBJ1-2|TRBV19|NA
CASNKGFGYGYTF
TGTGCCAGTAATAAGGGTTTCGGGTATGGCTACACCTTC
>many|TRBJ2-1|TRBV5-1|TRBD2
CASSHGTSDNEQFF
TGCGCCAGCAGCCACGGGACTAGTGACAATGAGCAGTTCTTC
>many|TRBJ1-5|TRBV5-8|NA
CASSLERGGRINQPQHF
TGTGCCAGCAGCTTGGAACGGGGGGGGCGGATCAATCAGCCCCAGCATTTT
>few|TRBJ2-3|TRBV5-1|TRBD2
CASSPLAGGPDTQYF
TGCGCCAGCAGCCCACTAGCGGGGGGGCCGGATACGCAGTATTTT
>few|TRBJ2-7|TRBV27|TRBD1
CASSATGGRDEQYF
TGTGCCAGCAGTGCGACAGGGGGAAGGGACGAGCAGTACTTC
>many|TRBJ2-3|TRBV6-2/TRBV6-3|NA
CASSYSKLAGYDTDTQYF
TGTGCCAGCAGTTACTCGAAGCTTGCGGGCTACGACACAGATACGCAGTATTTT
>many|TRBJ2-7|TRBV2|NA
CASSAGFYEQYF
TGTGCCAGCAGTGCGGGCTTCTACGAGCAGTACTTC
>few|TRBJ1-2|TRBV10-3|NA
CAISEGLGGDYTF
TGTGCCATCAGTGAAGGACTGGGTGGCGACTACACCTTC
>many|TRBJ2-3|TRBV20-1|TRBD1
CSASGTGGPTDTQYF
TGCAGTGCTTCCGGGACAGGGGGCCCCACAGATACGCAGTATTTT
>many|TRBJ1-6|TRBV20-1|TRBD1
CSALTGAGANSPLHF
TGCAGTGCACTGACAGGGGCCGGGGCAAATTCACCCCTCCACTTT
>many|TRBJ1-3|TRBV12-3/TRBV12-4|NA
CASSRGTSGGRNTIYF
TGTGCCAGCAGTCGCGGGACAAGTGGTGGTCGAAACACCATATATTTT
>many|TRBJ2-1|TRBV9|NA
CASSVLYNEQFF
TGTGCCAGCAGCGTATTGTACAATGAGCAGTTCTTC
>few|TRBJ2-3|TRBV7-2|NA
CASSRTSTEGVYTQYF
TGTGCCAGCAGCCGAACTAGCACGGAGGGTGTTTATACGCAGTATTTT
>many|TRBJ2-3|TRBV5-6|NA
CASRAGLLRDTQYF
TGTGCCAGCAGGGCGGGACTCCTGAGAGATACGCAGTATTTT
>NA|TRBJ2-3|TRBV6-2/TRBV6-3|NA
CASSYDPRGDTQYF
TGTGCCAGCAGTTACGACCCCCGGGGAGATACGCAGTATTTT
>NA|TRBJ1-6|TRBV20-1|NA
CSARGPGIPLHF
TGCAGTGCCAGAGGACCGGGAATACCCCTCCACTTT
>NA|TRBJ2-5|TRBV20-1|TRBD2
CSATLTSGGETQYF
TGCAGTGCTACTCTGACTAGCGGGGGAGAGACCCAGTACTTC
>many|TRBJ1-6|TRBV12-3/TRBV12-4|NA
CASSFGQNSPLHF
TGTGCCAGCAGTTTCGGCCAAAATTCACCCCTCCACTTT
>many|TRBJ2-6|TRBV7-9|NA
CASSPVSGANVLTF
TGTGCCAGCAGCCCAGTGTCTGGGGCCAACGTCCTGACTTTC
>many|TRBJ1-5|TRBV21-1|NA
CASSDTTHSNQPQHF
TGTGCCAGCAGCGACACAACACATAGCAATCAGCCCCAGCATTTT
>many|TRBJ1-5|TRBV6-2/TRBV6-3|TRBD1
CASSYHLGQVQSNQPQHF
TGTGCCAGCAGTTATCATCTGGGACAGGTTCAAAGCAATCAGCCCCAGCATTTT
>few|TRBJ2-3|TRBV7-3|TRBD2
CASSLTGGRDTQYF
TGTGCCAGCAGCTTAACCGGGGGGAGGGATACGCAGTATTTT
>few|TRBJ1-1|TRBV10-3|NA
CAISEVEGIEAFF
TGTGCCATCAGTGAGGTGGAGGGCATTGAAGCTTTCTTT
>many|TRBJ2-5|TRBV5-1|TRBD2
CASSGAGTRKETQYF
TGCGCCAGCAGCGGGGCCGGGACTAGGAAAGAGACCCAGTACTTC
>many|TRBJ1-1|TRBV5-1|TRBD1
CASPSQKDRGSLRRREFEAFF
TGCGCCAGCCCATCCCAGAAGGACAGGGGTTCGTTGAGGCGTCGGGAGTTTGAAGCTTTCTTT
>many|TRBJ2-1|TRBV27|NA
CARGPEFF
TGTGCCAGGGGGCCGGAGTTCTTC
>NA|TRBJ1-1|TRBV6-6|NA
CASRWTGNTEAFF
TGTGCCAGCCGCTGGACGGGGAACACTGAAGCTTTCTTT
>many|TRBJ2-7|TRBV5-1|NA
CASSLVQGKNEQYF
TGCGCCAGCAGCTTGGTTCAGGGAAAGAACGAGCAGTACTTC
>many|TRBJ2-3|TRBV7-9|NA
CASSLVGFGDTQYF
TGTGCCAGCAGCTTAGTAGGGTTTGGGGATACGCAGTATTTT